The 20 T cell receptor beta chains reported below all come from one sample, sequenced in a study of metastatic and nonmetastatic thyroid tumors. TCRdb recomputed clones from the PCR reads via MiXCR. There are tens of thousands of clones in the sample; under 20% occur only once, and roughly 20% lies in the top ten. Prior to thyroid surgery, none of the patients had received any treatment. The sequencing sample was made of blood. The receptors stem from a female donor with papillary thyroid cancer or a benign thyroid nodule (not recorded which). Some clones in this sample may be carry-over from other donors' samples.

In this sample, this clone turned up many times. The chain uses TRBV5-1 and TRBJ2-7; D is possibly TRBD1 (8 bases). The germline gives CDR1 SGHRS, CDR2 YFSETQ. This CDR3 comprises 15 residues. The ends were cut back, 3 bases at V and 4 bases at J, with 17 bases in the middle. In DNA form, the CDR3 reads TGCGCCAGCAGCTCAACAGGGGGGGAGCGGTACGAGCAGTACTTC. Translating gives CASSSTGGERYEQYF.

This clone was recorded many times. The chain couples TRBV20-1 to TRBJ2-3, with 11 bases identical to TRBD2. This CDR3 comprises 13 residues. J was trimmed by 11 bases and V by 2 bases; bases with no gene match: 6. The germline V gene has CDR1 DFQATT and CDR2 SNEGSKA (reference sequence). In nucleotides, the CDR3 is TGCAGTGCTAGACTAGCGGGGGGAGATGGGCAGTATTTT. It encodes CSARLAGGDGQYF.

Many counts were recorded for this clone. V usage is TRBV20-1 and J usage is TRBJ1-5, with 7 nucleotides matching TRBD1. CDR3 length: 12 amino acids. Germline V CDR1 and CDR2: DFQATT, SNEGSKA (reference sequence). V lost 5 bases and J lost 2; bases outside the gene matches: 0. Here the CDR3 reads CSAGTGNQPQHF. CDR3 bases: TGCAGTGCTGGGACAGGCAATCAGCCCCAGCATTTT.

This clone was recorded a few times. A junction end diverges from the germline sequence, so it may reflect a read error. The J gene is TRBJ2-1, the V gene TRBV12-3 or TRBV12-4; 10 bases are shared with TRBD2. The CDR3 runs 16 residues. This CDR3 is CASMPGGDRYGTSVLF. The CDR3 DNA reads as TGTGCCAGCATGCCAGGCGGGGATAGGTATGGGACTAGCGTACTCTTC.

At least ten counts were recorded for this clone. A junction boundary mismatches the germline segment, possibly from a read error. The genes are TRBV6-6 and TRBJ1-2; D unresolved. CDR3 length equals 17 residues. Germline CDR1 MNHNY, CDR2 SVGAGI (reference sequence). The chain's CDR3 is CASSYLGFGDPNYGHTF. In nucleotides, the CDR3 is TGTGCCAGCAGTTATTTGGGGTTCGGTGACCCTAACTATGGCCACACCTTC.

Only a few counts were recorded for this clone. This chain joins TRBV10-3 and TRBJ2-7; 7 bases are shared with TRBD2. Trimming took 4 bases from V and 0 from J; bases not matched to a gene: 3. Germline V gene lookup returns CDR1 ENHRY and CDR2 SYGVKD. CDR3 length: 14 amino acids. CDR3 sequence: CAISGGGSSYEQYF. In DNA form, the CDR3 reads TGTGCCATCAGTGGTGGCGGGAGCTCCTACGAGCAGTACTTC.

Many counts were recorded for this clone. The rearrangement uses TRBV30 and TRBJ2-7; weak D call: TRBD1 (5 bases). This CDR3 comprises 13 residues. Germline V gene lookup returns CDR1 GTSNPN and CDR2 SVGIG (reference sequence). Trimming took 2 bases from V and 2 from J, leaving 10 bases between them. The CDR3 DNA reads TGTGCCTGGAGTAGACAGCAGGCCTACGAGCAGTACTTC. Translated: CAWSRQQAYEQYF. The full variable domain, its missing parts supplied by reference TRBV30 and TRBJ2-7, is SQTIHQWPATLVQPVGSPLSLECTVEGTSNPNLYWYRQAAGRGLQLLFYSVGIGQISSEVPQNLSASRPQDRQFILSSKKLLLSDSGFYLCAWSRQQAYEQYFGPGTRLTVT.

DNA for the CDR3: TGTGCCAGCAGCCAAGTTTTATCAGCGAACACTGAAGCTTTCTTT. It yields the protein CASSQVLSANTEAFF. The rearrangement links TRBV3-1 to TRBJ1-1, with D uncertain. V was shortened by 1 base and J by 1 base, with 10 bases between the two germline ends. Germline V lookup: CDR1 LGHDT, CDR2 YNNKEL (reference sequence). This CDR3 has 15 amino acids.

This clone was observed many times. CDR3 in DNA: TGTGCCAGCAGTAGTAAGCCCCCCCTAGGACCGGAAGCTTTCTTT. Protein sequence: CASSSKPPLGPEAFF. This chain uses TRBV6-1 with TRBJ1-1; D is unresolved. Trimming left V 5 bases short and J 8 bases short, with 21 bases between. In germline, CDR1 is MNHNS, CDR2 SASEGT. This CDR3 region has 15 residues.

A remark on this clone: A read error is possible here, since a much larger clone lies one base away. This specimen includes other DNA sequences encoding the same CDR3. The chain combines TRBV18 with TRBJ1-4; D is unresolved. The CDR3 contains 14 residues. The germline gives CDR1 KGHSH, CDR2 LQKENI. Trimming cost V 3 bases and J 8 bases, with 13 bases left between them. CDR3: CASSPNLGEEKLFF. The CDR3 coding sequence is TGTGCCAGCTCACCGAATCTGGGAGAGGAAAAACTGTTTTTT.

In this sample, this clone turned up a few times. One junction end does not reproduce the germline sequence, and a read error may be involved. The chain links TRBV28 to TRBJ1-2; TRBD1 aligns across 7 bases. This CDR3 is 16 amino acids long. Germline values: CDR1 MDHEN, CDR2 SYDVKM. The CDR3 region has the DNA TGTGCCTGCAGTCGACGCCGGGACAGCTTTTGGAGGGGCTACACCTTC. It is translated as CACSRRRDSFWRGYTF.

This clone was seen at least ten times. J is TRBJ1-1 and V is TRBV6-1, with D perhaps matching TRBD1 (6 bases). The length of the CDR3 is 16 residues. The V end was cut by 5 bases, the J end by 1 base, with 17 bases between. The germline V gene has CDR1 MNHNS and CDR2 SASEGT. In nucleotides, the CDR3 is TGTGCCAGCAGTTGGCCCACAGGGTTAAGGAACACTGAAGCTTTCTTT. It encodes CASSWPTGLRNTEAFF.

This clone was seen a few times. V usage is TRBV19 and J usage is TRBJ1-2; tentative D call: TRBD1 (5 bases). The CDR3 extends over 12 amino acids. CDR1 is LNHDA, CDR2 SQIVND, per germline (reference sequence). V lost 5 bases to trimming and J lost 7 bases, with 11 bases between them. The CDR3 is CASSDCRVGYTF. DNA for the CDR3: TGTGCCAGTAGTGACTGCAGGGTTGGCTACACCTTC.

This clone was observed a handful of times. V and J are TRBV12-3 or TRBV12-4 and TRBJ1-2, with a tentative D call TRBD1 (6 bases). CDR3 size: 12 residues. V lost 3 bases and J 7 bases, leaving 9 bases between the germline ends. Written as DNA, the CDR3 is TGTGCCAGCAGTTTCTCAGGGGCTGGCTACACCTTC. As protein: CASSFSGAGYTF.

This clone was seen many times. At one end the junction does not follow the germline gene, possibly because of a read error. CDR3 amino acids: CASSRTSGRYDEQFF. DNA for the CDR3: TGTGCTAGCAGCCGAACTAGCGGGAGATACGATGAGCAGTTCTTC. The chain uses TRBV7-7 and TRBJ2-1, with 11 bases aligning to TRBD2. Per the germline V gene, CDR1 is SSHAT and CDR2 is FNYEAQ (reference sequence). CDR3 size: 15 residues.

This clone was seen at least ten times. CDR3 bases: TGTGCCAGCAGCTCGACAGGGGGTATCTACAATGAGCAGTTCTTC. Its protein product is CASSSTGGIYNEQFF. The rearrangement uses TRBV11-3 and TRBJ2-1; TRBD1 matches 9 bases. Trimming removed 4 bases from V and 3 bases from J; junction bases left unmatched: 4. CDR3 size: 15 residues. CDR1 is SGHNT and CDR2 is YENEEA in the germline V gene.

CDR3 bases: TGTGCCAGCATTCCGGACAGGGGGATAACTGAAGCTTTCTTT. This codes for CASIPDRGITEAFF. The chain has TRBV12-3 or TRBV12-4 and TRBJ1-1; 10 positions match TRBD1. This CDR3 is 14 amino acids long. V gave up 7 bases and J gave up 5 bases; unmatched junction bases: 7.

The genes are TRBV11-2 and TRBJ1-3; 8 bases are shared with TRBD1. CDR3 length equals 15 residues. Germline CDR1 reads SGHAT; CDR2 reads FQNNGV. The CDR3 sequence is CARSFSRGPGNTIYF. Here the CDR3 DNA reads TGTGCTAGGAGCTTTAGCAGGGGGCCTGGAAACACCATATATTTT.

This clone appeared a single time. Here the CDR3 reads CAWSFSRNTGELFF. For the CDR3, the DNA is TGTGCCTGGAGTTTTTCAAGAAACACCGGGGAGCTGTTTTTT. The chain links TRBV30 to TRBJ2-2; D gene uncertain. CDR3 length: 14 residues. Germline CDR1 GTSNPN, CDR2 SVGIG (reference sequence). Between the trimmed V and J ends, which lost 2 bases and 2 bases, there was a span of 9 bases.

This clone was seen many times. The chain joins TRBV15 to TRBJ2-3, with 9 bases lining up with TRBD1. This CDR3 comprises 16 residues. The V gene's germline CDR1 is LNHNV and CDR2 YYDKDF (reference sequence). The V segment lost 1 base and the J segment 2 bases; nucleotides outside the gene matches: 4. The CDR3: CATSRGDRDATDTQYF. The CDR3 nucleotides read TGTGCCACCAGCAGAGGGGACAGGGATGCCACAGATACGCAGTATTTT.